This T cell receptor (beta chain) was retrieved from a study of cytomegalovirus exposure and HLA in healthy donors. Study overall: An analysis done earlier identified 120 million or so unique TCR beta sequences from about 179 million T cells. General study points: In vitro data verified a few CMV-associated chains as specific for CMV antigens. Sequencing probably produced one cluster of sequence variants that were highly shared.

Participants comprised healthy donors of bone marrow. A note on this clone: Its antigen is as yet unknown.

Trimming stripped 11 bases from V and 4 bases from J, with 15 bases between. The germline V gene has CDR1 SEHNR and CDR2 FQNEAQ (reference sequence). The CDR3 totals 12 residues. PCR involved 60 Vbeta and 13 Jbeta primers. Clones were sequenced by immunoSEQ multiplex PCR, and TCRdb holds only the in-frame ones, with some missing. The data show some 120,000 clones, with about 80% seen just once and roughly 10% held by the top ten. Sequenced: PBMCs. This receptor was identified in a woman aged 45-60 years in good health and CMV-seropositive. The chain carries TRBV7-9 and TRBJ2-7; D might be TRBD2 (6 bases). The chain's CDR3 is CAVAEDIYEQYF. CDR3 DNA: TGTGCCGTAGCGGAGGATATTTACGAGCAGTACTTC.